The clone carrying this T cell receptor (beta chain) was seen at least ten times. Its antigen is unknown. The data derive from a study of T cell repertoires in cytomegalovirus infection. Study-wide points: HLA-C-restricted CMV-specific TCR beta clonotypes prevailed in the ex vivo response.

The V and J ends lost 2 bases and 2 bases, in that order; junction bases with no gene match: 6. CDR3 length: 16 residues. Germline V lookup: CDR1 SGHVS, CDR2 FNYEAQ. In TCRdb, the reads were re-called with MiXCR into one record per CDR3 protein. The repertoire holds about 770,000 distinct CDR3 sequences, 25% to 30% seen once, with around 14% in the top ten. This TCR was recovered from a human donor in good health (CMV status not recorded). Some clones in this sample may be carry-over from other donors' samples. The gene calls are TRBV7-6 and TRBJ2-1, with TRBD2 matching 7 bases. The sample consisted of cultured CD8+ T cells from PBMCs, taken from culture after CMV antigen stimulation. The CDR3 loop reads CASSLNFRGAYNEQFF. The CDR3 DNA reads TGTGCCAGCAGCTTAAACTTTCGGGGGGCCTACAATGAGCAGTTCTTC.